These 16 T cell receptor beta chains were all obtained from the same sample, sequenced in a study of blood T cell repertoires in COVID-19. Profiled with immunoSEQ multiplex PCR; TCRdb holds only in-frame clones, not every one. The sample yields 130,000 or so clones, approximately 86% seen once. Sequencing was performed on peripheral blood. These receptors were taken from a woman between 45 and 60 years old who had recovered from COVID-19.

This chain connects TRBV19 to TRBJ1-3, with D possibly matching TRBD1 (5 bases). Deletions cut 6 bases from V and 2 bases from J, with 11 bases between. Germline-derived CDR1 and CDR2 are LNHDA and SQIVND (reference sequence). This CDR3 comprises 14 residues. Here the CDR3 reads CASRLQGTGNTIYF. The CDR3, as DNA: TGTGCCAGTAGGTTGCAGGGTACTGGAAACACCATATATTTT.

The chain uses TRBV18 and TRBJ1-2, with a possible D match to TRBD1 (6 bases). Germline V lookup: CDR1 KGHSH, CDR2 LQKENI. This CDR3 comprises 13 residues. Trimming shortened V by 0 bases and J by 10 bases, and 12 bases separated the two germline ends. The CDR3 nucleotides are TGTGCCAGCTCACCACCCACAGGGATGGCCTACACCTTC. Amino acid sequence: CASSPPTGMAYTF.

A few counts support this clone. The chain recombines TRBV20-1 with TRBJ2-3, with TRBD2 identical over 7 bases. Trimming cost V 3 bases and J 1 base; bases outside gene matches: 4. Per the germline V gene, CDR1 is DFQATT and CDR2 is SNEGSKA (reference sequence). There are 14 residues in the CDR3. CDR3 bases: TGCAGTGCTAGTGGGCTAGCGGGCACAGATACGCAGTATTTT. This encodes CSASGLAGTDTQYF.

This rearrangement joins TRBV5-1 to TRBJ1-1, with 7 bases matching TRBD1. The CDR3 contains 12 residues. The germline V gene encodes CDR1 SGHRS and CDR2 YFSETQ. Trimming cost V 4 bases and J 10 bases; bases outside gene matches: 7. CDR3 DNA: TGCGCCAGCAGCGCGGACAGGATTGCAGCTTTCTTT. Translating gives CASSADRIAAFF.

J is TRBJ1-5 and V is TRBV7-9; 7 nucleotides agree with TRBD1. Germline V lookup: CDR1 SEHNR, CDR2 FQNEAQ (reference sequence). The CDR3 is 13 amino acids. J was trimmed by 5 bases and V by 5 bases; bases with no gene match: 3. The CDR3 nucleotides are TGTGCCAGCAGCCCCCAGGGGGATCAGCCCCAGCATTTT. Its translation: CASSPQGDQPQHF. The full variable domain, in which reference TRBV7-9 and TRBJ1-5 provide the parts outside the CDR3, is DTGVSQNPRHKITKRGQNVTFRCDPISEHNRLYWYRQTLGQGPEFLTYFQNEAQLEKSRLLSDRFSAERPKGSFSTLEIQRTEQGDSAMYLCASSPQGDQPQHFGDGTRLSIL.

The chain combines TRBV3-1 (or the pseudogene TRBV3-2) with TRBJ2-1, with TRBD2 identical over 11 bases. V trimming: 2 bases; J trimming: 3 bases; junction bases outside the gene matches: 3. The germline V gene has CDR1 LGHDT and CDR2 YNNKEL (reference sequence). The CDR3 has 16 amino acids. The CDR3, as DNA: TGTGCCAGCAGCCAACTAGCGGGGGGACTCTACAATGAGCAGTTCTTC. It translates to CASSQLAGGLYNEQFF.

This rearrangement joins TRBV19 to TRBJ1-1, with D possibly matching TRBD1 (5 bases). The V gene's germline CDR1 is LNHDA and CDR2 SQIVND (reference sequence). This CDR3 is built from 14 residues. Deletions cut 5 bases from V and 7 bases from J, with 17 bases between. The CDR3 bases are TGTGCCAGTAGTCAGGACCGGGGGACGAGTGAAGCTTTCTTT. Residues: CASSQDRGTSEAFF.

The chain links TRBV5-4 to TRBJ2-5, with D maybe TRBD1 (6 bases). Per germline, CDR1 SGHNT and CDR2 YYREEE (reference sequence). V lost 0 bases, J lost 3 bases, and 9 bases lay in between. The CDR3 extends over 14 amino acids. The CDR3: CASSLARGEETQYF. CDR3 in DNA: TGTGCCAGCAGCTTGGCCAGGGGAGAAGAGACCCAGTACTTC.

This chain joins TRBV4-2 and TRBJ2-7; D unclear. CDR3 length: 13 amino acids. The V and J ends lost 0 bases and 6 bases respectively, with 9 bases between them. Per germline, CDR1 LGHNA and CDR2 YNFKEQ. CDR3 nucleotide sequence: TGTGCCAGCAGCCAAGAGTCCACAGCCGAGCAGTACTTC. It yields the protein CASSQESTAEQYF.

V gene TRBV7-3 combines with J gene TRBJ2-1; possible D gene TRBD1, 5 bases. Germline values: CDR1 SGHTA, CDR2 FQGTGA. The CDR3 covers 14 residues. Trimming removed 5 bases from V and 8 bases from J, with 16 bases in between. The CDR3 nucleotides are TGTGCCAGCAGCGCCAGTAGCTGGGGCGATGAGCAGTTCTTC. Translation gives CASSASSWGDEQFF.

The CDR3 coding sequence is TGTGCCAGCAGTCCGGGACTAGCGAACGAGCAGTACTTC. This gives the protein CASSPGLANEQYF. This rearrangement joins TRBV25-1 to TRBJ2-7, with 10 bases aligning to TRBD2. V dropped 5 bases and J dropped 5; count of bases not matched to a gene: 3. CDR1 and CDR2 from the germline V gene are MGHDK and SYGVNS. The CDR3 totals 13 residues.

This clone was counted only a few times. CDR3 sequence (DNA): TGCGCCAGCAGTGACACTAGCGGGGGGATCGATGAGCAGTTCTTC. Translation gives CASSDTSGGIDEQFF. The chain has TRBV10-1 and TRBJ2-1, with 12 bases lining up with TRBD2. With V trimmed by 3 bases and J by 8 bases, 5 bases remained unmatched. The CDR3 has 15 amino acids. Germline CDR1 is WNHNN and CDR2 is SYGVQD (reference sequence).

The chain carries TRBV15 and TRBJ1-2, with D unresolved. Trimming cost V 8 bases and J 2 bases, with 12 bases left between them. Germline-derived CDR1 and CDR2 are LNHNV and YYDKDF (reference sequence). The CDR3 extends over 13 amino acids. CDR3 residues: CATAQDLNYGYTF. The CDR3 coding sequence is TGTGCCACCGCCCAAGATCTAAACTATGGCTACACCTTC.

This chain joins TRBV6-5 and TRBJ1-1, with 8 nucleotides matching TRBD1. V lost 9 bases and J lost 3; bases outside the gene matches: 6. The CDR3 covers 13 residues. Germline loops: CDR1 MNHEY, CDR2 SVGAGI. CDR3 residues: CASLHRGDTEAFF. The CDR3 DNA reads TGTGCCAGTCTACACAGGGGGGACACTGAAGCTTTCTTT.

This clone has only one observation. The chain recombines TRBV2 with TRBJ1-5; 7 bases align to TRBD1. Looked up from germline, CDR1 is SNHLY and CDR2 is FYNNEI. V was pared by 8 bases and J by 1 base, with 5 bases of the junction left unmatched. The CDR3 is made up of 14 amino acids. CDR3 DNA sequence: TGTGCCAGCCTACAGGGGTTCAGCAATCAGCCCCAGCATTTT. This gives the protein CASLQGFSNQPQHF.

This clone showed up just once. The chain uses TRBV5-1 and TRBJ2-7, with D tentatively TRBD2 (6 bases). CDR3 length: 17 amino acids. CDR1 is SGHRS and CDR2 is YFSETQ in the germline V gene. The germline V and J ends were trimmed by 0 bases and 0 bases, with 16 bases remaining between them. CDR3 nucleotides: TGCGCCAGCAGCTTGGCCTGGGCGGGATCAATCTCCTACGAGCAGTACTTC. Protein sequence: CASSLAWAGSISYEQYF.